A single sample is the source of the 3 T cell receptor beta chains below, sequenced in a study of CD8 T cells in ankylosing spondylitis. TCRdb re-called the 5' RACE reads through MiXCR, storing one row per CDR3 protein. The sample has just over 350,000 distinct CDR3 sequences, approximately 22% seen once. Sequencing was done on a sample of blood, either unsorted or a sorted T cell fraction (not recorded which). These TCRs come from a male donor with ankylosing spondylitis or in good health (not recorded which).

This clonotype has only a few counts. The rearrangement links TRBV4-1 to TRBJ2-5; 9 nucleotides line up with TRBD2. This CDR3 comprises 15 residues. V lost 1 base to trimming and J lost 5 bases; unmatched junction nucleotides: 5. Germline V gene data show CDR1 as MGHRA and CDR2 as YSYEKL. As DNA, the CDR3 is TGCGCCAGCAGCCAAGTTGCGGGGGGGCGTGAGACCCAGTACTTC. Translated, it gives CASSQVAGGRETQYF.

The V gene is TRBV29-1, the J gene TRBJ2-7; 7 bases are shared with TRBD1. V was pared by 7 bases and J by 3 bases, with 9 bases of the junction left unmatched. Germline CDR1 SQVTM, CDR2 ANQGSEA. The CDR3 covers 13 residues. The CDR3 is CSARPGQNYEQYF. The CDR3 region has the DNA TGCAGCGCCCGGCCGGGACAGAACTACGAGCAGTACTTC.

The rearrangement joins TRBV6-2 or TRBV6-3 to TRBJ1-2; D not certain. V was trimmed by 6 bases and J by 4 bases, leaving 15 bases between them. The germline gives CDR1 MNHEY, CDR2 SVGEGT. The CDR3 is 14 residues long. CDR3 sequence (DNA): TGTGCCAGCAGGGATCTTGACACGTTCTATGGCTACACCTTC. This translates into CASRDLDTFYGYTF.